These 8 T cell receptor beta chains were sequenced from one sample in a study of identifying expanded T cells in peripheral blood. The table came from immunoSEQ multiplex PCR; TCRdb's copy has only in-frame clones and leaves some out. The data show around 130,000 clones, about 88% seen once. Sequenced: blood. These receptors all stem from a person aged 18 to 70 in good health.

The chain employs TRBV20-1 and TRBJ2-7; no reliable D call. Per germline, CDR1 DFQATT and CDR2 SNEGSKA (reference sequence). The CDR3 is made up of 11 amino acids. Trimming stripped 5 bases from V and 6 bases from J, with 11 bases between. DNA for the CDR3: TGCAGTGCTCGGCGGCTGCTCGAGCAGTACTTC. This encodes CSARRLLEQYF.

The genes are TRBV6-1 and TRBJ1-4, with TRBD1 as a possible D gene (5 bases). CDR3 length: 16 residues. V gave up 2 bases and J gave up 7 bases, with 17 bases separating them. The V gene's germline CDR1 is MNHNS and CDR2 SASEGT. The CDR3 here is CASSESFGGVGEKLFF. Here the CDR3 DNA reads TGTGCCAGCAGTGAAAGCTTTGGGGGGGTTGGTGAAAAACTGTTTTTT.

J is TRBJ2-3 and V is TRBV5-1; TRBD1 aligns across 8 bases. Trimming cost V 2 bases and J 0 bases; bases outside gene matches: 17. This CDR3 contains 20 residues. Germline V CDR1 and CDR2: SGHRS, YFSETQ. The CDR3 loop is CASSLLGTGNERTSTDTQYF. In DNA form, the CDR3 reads TGCGCCAGCAGCTTATTAGGGACAGGTAATGAACGAACTAGCACAGATACGCAGTATTTT.

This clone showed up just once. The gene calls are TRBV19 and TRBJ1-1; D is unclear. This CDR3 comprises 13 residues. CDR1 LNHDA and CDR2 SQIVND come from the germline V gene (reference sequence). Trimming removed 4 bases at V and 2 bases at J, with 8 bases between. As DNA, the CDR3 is TGTGCCAGTAGTAGCGCGGAAAACACTGAAGCTTTCTTT. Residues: CASSSAENTEAFF.

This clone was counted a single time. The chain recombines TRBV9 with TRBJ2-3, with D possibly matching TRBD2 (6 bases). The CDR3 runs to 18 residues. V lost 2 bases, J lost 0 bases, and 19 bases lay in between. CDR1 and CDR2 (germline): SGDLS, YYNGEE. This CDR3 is CASSVPGGAGTSTDTQYF. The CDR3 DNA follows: TGTGCCAGCAGCGTCCCCGGAGGAGCGGGCACTAGCACAGATACGCAGTATTTT.

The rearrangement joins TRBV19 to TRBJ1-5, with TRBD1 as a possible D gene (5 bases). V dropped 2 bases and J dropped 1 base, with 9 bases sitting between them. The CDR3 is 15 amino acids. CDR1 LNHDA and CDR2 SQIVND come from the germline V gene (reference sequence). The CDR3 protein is CASSIRWGSNQPQHF. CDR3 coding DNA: TGTGCCAGTAGTATAAGATGGGGGAGCAATCAGCCCCAGCATTTT.

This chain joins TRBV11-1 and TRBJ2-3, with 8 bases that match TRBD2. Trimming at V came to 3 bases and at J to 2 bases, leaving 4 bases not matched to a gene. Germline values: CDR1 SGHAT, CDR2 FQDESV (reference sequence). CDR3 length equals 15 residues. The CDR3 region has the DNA TGTGCCAGCAGCTTGGTAGCGGGGTTCACAGATACGCAGTATTTT. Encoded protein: CASSLVAGFTDTQYF. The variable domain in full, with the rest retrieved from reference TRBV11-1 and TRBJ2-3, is EAEVAQSPRYKITEKSQAVAFWCDPISGHATLYWYRQILGQGPELLVQFQDESVVDDSQLPKDRFSAERLKGVDSTLKIQPAELGDSAMYLCASSLVAGFTDTQYFGPGTRLTVL.

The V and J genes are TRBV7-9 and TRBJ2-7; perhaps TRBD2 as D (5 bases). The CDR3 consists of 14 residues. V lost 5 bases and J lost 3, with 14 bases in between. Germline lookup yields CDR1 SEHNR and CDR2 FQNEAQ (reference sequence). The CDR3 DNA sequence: TGTGCCAGCAGCGCCGGCGCTAGCAGCTACGAGCAGTACTTC. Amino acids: CASSAGASSYEQYF.